One and the same sample provided the 22 T cell receptor beta chains below, sequenced in a study of monozygotic twins with inflammatory bowel disease. Reanalyzing the 5' RACE reads, TCRdb keeps one entry per CDR3 protein, without DNA. The sample table sets out 200,000 to 250,000 distinct CDR3 sequences. The material sequenced was blood. The receptors originated from a human donor with ulcerative colitis or Crohn's disease, or a healthy co-twin of an affected twin (not recorded which).

The chain has TRBV24-1 and TRBJ2-1. Germline CDR1 and CDR2: KGHDR and SFDVKD. CDR3 length: 12 residues. CDR3 sequence: CATSDFGNEQFF.

The rearrangement links TRBV30 to TRBJ1-4; TCRdb picks TRBD1, but there is no DNA to check that call. Germline V gene lookup returns CDR1 GTSNPN and CDR2 SVGIG (reference sequence). This CDR3 has 13 amino acids. This CDR3 is CAWSAGVQEKLFF.

This chain uses TRBV6-5 with TRBJ1-2; TCRdb gives TRBD1 as the D gene, but with no DNA this cannot be confirmed. The germline V gene encodes CDR1 MNHEY and CDR2 SVGAGI. The CDR3 has 11 residues. The CDR3 sequence: CASSYGDSYTF.

V and J are TRBV12-3 or TRBV12-4 and TRBJ2-7; with no DNA, the TCRdb D assignment of TRBD2 cannot be verified. This CDR3 spans 16 amino acids. CDR3 amino acids: CASSLNAGLGAYEQYF.

This rearrangement joins TRBV6-6 to TRBJ1-5; TCRdb reports TRBD1, a call that lacks DNA to check it against. Germline CDR1 reads MNHNY; CDR2 reads SVGAGI (reference sequence). The CDR3 runs to 14 residues. This chain's CDR3 is CASRPRDTNQPQHF.

V usage is TRBV21-1 and J usage is TRBJ2-5; absent DNA, TCRdb's TRBD2 call cannot be checked. TRBV21-1 is given as a pseudogene. The CDR3 is made up of 22 amino acids. The CDR3: CASRLGRRRTRTSGSERETQYF.

CDR3 in amino acids: CASSLYALAGGIEQFF. The chain joins TRBV5-1 to TRBJ2-1; no DNA is available, so the TRBD2 call from TCRdb remains unchecked. This CDR3 is 16 amino acids long. From germline, CDR1 is SGHRS and CDR2 YFSETQ. Filled out from reference TRBV5-1 and TRBJ2-1, the complete variable domain reads KAGVTQTPRYLIKTRGQQVTLSCSPISGHRSVSWYQQTPGQGLQFLFEYFSETQRNKGNFPGRFSGRQFSNSRSEMNVSTLELGDSALYLCASSLYALAGGIEQFFGPGTRLTVL.

The chain joins TRBV5-4 to TRBJ2-3; the D gene TCRdb calls, TRBD2, cannot be checked with no DNA. In germline, CDR1 is SGHNT, CDR2 YYREEE (reference sequence). This CDR3 region has 14 residues. This chain's CDR3 is CASSTEGRTDTQYF.

The gene calls are TRBV28 and TRBJ2-1. Germline lookup yields CDR1 MDHEN and CDR2 SYDVKM. The CDR3 extends over 13 amino acids. CDR3 sequence reads: CASRIDTYNEQFF.

The chain recombines TRBV2 with TRBJ1-5; TCRdb designates TRBD1, a call that cannot be tested without DNA. CDR1 and CDR2 from the germline V gene are SNHLY and FYNNEI. The CDR3 loop spans 15 amino acids. The CDR3 here is CASSDQGRSVQPQHF.

This rearrangement joins TRBV5-6 to TRBJ2-1; TCRdb names TRBD2, which stays unverified in the absence of DNA. Germline CDR1 is SGHDT and CDR2 is YYEEEE. The CDR3 length is 14 residues. CDR3: CASEPSGGDNEQFF. Drawing the rest from reference TRBV5-6 and TRBJ2-1, the complete variable domain is DAGVTQSPTHLIKTRGQQVTLRCSPKSGHDTVSWYQQALGQGPQFIFQYYEEEERQRGNFPDRFSGHQFPNYSSELNVNALLLGDSALYLCASEPSGGDNEQFFGPGTRLTVL.

This chain joins TRBV29-1 and TRBJ2-3; with no DNA, the TCRdb D assignment of TRBD1 cannot be verified. The CDR3 totals 13 residues. Germline V gives CDR1 SQVTM, CDR2 ANQGSEA. CDR3 amino acids: CSAGRKYTDTQYF.

The CDR3 loop reads CASSQGGLALQETQYF. The genes are TRBV4-2 and TRBJ2-5; there is no DNA to check the TCRdb D call of TRBD2. Germline values: CDR1 LGHNA, CDR2 YNFKEQ. This CDR3 spans 16 amino acids.

The gene calls are TRBV20-1 and TRBJ2-1; TCRdb's D call, TRBD2, is unchecked because there is no DNA. CDR1 and CDR2 from the germline V gene are DFQATT and SNEGSKA (reference sequence). This CDR3 has 11 residues. CDR3: CSGADYNEQFF.

The chain combines TRBV4-2 with TRBJ2-7; with no DNA, the TCRdb D assignment of TRBD2 cannot be verified. This CDR3 contains 15 residues. CDR1 is LGHNA and CDR2 is YNFKEQ in the germline V gene. CDR3 amino acids: CASSQDHQLAREQYF.

The chain joins TRBV7-2 to TRBJ1-5; the TRBD1 assignment by TCRdb is unverifiable without DNA. This CDR3 has 15 residues. In germline, CDR1 is SGHTA, CDR2 FQGNSA. CDR3 protein: CASSLSSGGYQPQHF.

This rearrangement joins TRBV18 to TRBJ2-7. Germline V CDR1 and CDR2: KGHSH, LQKENI. This CDR3 comprises 12 residues. This CDR3 reads CASSPAGYEQYF.

The J gene is TRBJ1-1, the V gene TRBV23-1; lacking DNA, the TRBD1 call made by TCRdb goes unchecked. TRBV23-1 falls under the ORF class, with uncertain function. This CDR3 has 14 amino acids. The CDR3 here is CASRQGTMNTEAFF.

This rearrangement joins TRBV7-6 to TRBJ2-2. The CDR3 has 13 residues. Germline V CDR1 and CDR2: SGHVS, FNYEAQ. CDR3 loop: CASSLGNTGELFF.

The chain uses TRBV29-1 and TRBJ2-1; with no DNA, the TCRdb D assignment of TRBD2 cannot be verified. The CDR3 runs to 15 residues. The germline V gene encodes CDR1 SQVTM and CDR2 ANQGSEA. The CDR3 loop reads CSVEDRRGGGDEQFF.

V is TRBV6-6 and J is TRBJ1-1. Germline V CDR1 and CDR2: MNHNY, SVGAGI (reference sequence). This CDR3 has 14 residues. CDR3 loop: CASSYGPENTEAFF.

V is TRBV5-1 and J is TRBJ2-3; the D call from TCRdb, TRBD1, cannot be confirmed without DNA. CDR3 length: 17 amino acids. Germline V gives CDR1 SGHRS, CDR2 YFSETQ. CDR3 sequence: CASSRGPGQVYTDTQYF.